This record looks at one T cell receptor beta chain sequence and its context. At least ten counts were recorded for this clonotype. What antigen it recognizes has not been identified. Base qualities are not at hand, and no much larger clone is one base apart. The data derive from a study of regulatory T cells in long-lasting Graves disease (dated by TCRdb to about 2021). About the study as a whole: To count as having persistent Graves' disease, a patient had to have received antithyroid drug treatment for over 5 years with TSH receptor autoantibodies remaining persistently positive. Persistent Graves' disease patients were compared with newly diagnosed Graves' disease patients by peripheral blood TCR sequencing and RNA sequencing. The study took place in China and was registered as a clinical trial. TCR sequencing covered some 13 persistent and around 20 newly diagnosed Graves' disease patients, some 33 samples in total. Antithyroid drugs had been taken for around 9.8 years on average by persistent Graves' disease patients in the clinical cohort.

Via the germline V gene, CDR1 is MDHEN and CDR2 SYDVKM. Cut back by 4 bases and 8 bases, the V and J ends lie 27 bases apart. Counted from cysteine to phenylalanine, this CDR3 has 17 amino acids. This entry keeps only the CDR3 DNA: 51 bases, framed from base 1. The time point label on this specimen signifies: persistent/refractory GD, antithyroid drugs over 5 years with positive TRAb. For both TCR sequencing and RNA sequencing, RNA was extracted from PBMCs in TRIzol. The diagnosis of Graves' disease followed American Thyroid Association guidelines. Recruitment of patients was carried out at an endocrinology department in Xi'an, China. Each patient gave around 9.2 milliliters of peripheral blood, collected in an EDTA anticoagulant tube. Ficoll Paque Plus density gradient separation was used to isolate PBMCs, and no additional T cell sorting was done. An Agilent 2100 Bioanalyzer and agarose gel were used to assess RNA quality, and a NanoDrop 2000 was used to measure RNA concentration.

Findings and caveats that apply to the study as a whole: The authors noted that the small sample size was a limitation that may lower accuracy. Peripheral blood alone was examined, since thyroid tissue, which constituted the primary lesion, could not be accessed. Lower TCR Shannon entropy and fewer highly expanded clones were observed in persistent Graves' disease patients than in newly diagnosed patients, which suggested clonal expansion. TRBV28, TRBJ1-2 and TRBJ2-5 were preferentially used in persistent disease, while TRBV20-1 and TRBJ2-1 were favored in newly diagnosed disease. Only the TCR beta chain was sequenced and analyzed. Persistent patients shared more public clonotypes among themselves (under 3,000) than newly diagnosed patients did (about 1,000).

The library was prepared using multiplex PCR. The run used an Illumina HiSeq 4000. To build TCR beta libraries, CDR3 regions were amplified by Arm-PCR using iRepertoire HTBI primers. Gel purification was performed on PCR products prior to sequencing. As for how the authors treated the data: A total of fewer than 65 TRBV and 14 TRBJ segments were identified across samples and were used for gene usage analysis of CDR3 amino acid clonotypes. COPE and FqMerger were used to merge the filtered high-quality paired reads into contigs. BLAST was used to align contigs to IMGT TRBV, TRBD and TRBJ reference genes, and CDR3 was defined according to IMGT. Highly expanded clones were defined as clonotypes with a frequency above 0.1%. Shannon entropy was used to measure repertoire diversity, and the Gini coefficient was used to measure V-J evenness. A clonotype was considered public if more than one individual shared it. TCRdb ran its own pipeline on the public reads, namely fastp trimming at Q25 and MiXCR clone calling, and kept in-frame beta chains. Every entry covers one CDR3 protein and lists the most common genes and DNA from its rows. It is TCRdb's table, rather than the study itself, that gives the V and J calls and clone size. This sample has over 650,000 distinct CDR3 sequences in its table, and around 30% of those were observed once. In total, the top ten clones hold under 50% of the sample.

Sequenced here: peripheral blood mononuclear cells (PBMCs), sampled when the disease was refractory, from a patient treated with antithyroid drugs. The receptor was derived from a female donor with Graves disease. Recombination linked TRBV28 to TRBJ2-7, with no confident D gene call. The CDR3: CASSSDASGFRTDQQYF. The DNA sequence is TGTGCCAGCAGTTCCGACGCCTCAGGATTTCGGACGGATCAGCAGTACTTC.